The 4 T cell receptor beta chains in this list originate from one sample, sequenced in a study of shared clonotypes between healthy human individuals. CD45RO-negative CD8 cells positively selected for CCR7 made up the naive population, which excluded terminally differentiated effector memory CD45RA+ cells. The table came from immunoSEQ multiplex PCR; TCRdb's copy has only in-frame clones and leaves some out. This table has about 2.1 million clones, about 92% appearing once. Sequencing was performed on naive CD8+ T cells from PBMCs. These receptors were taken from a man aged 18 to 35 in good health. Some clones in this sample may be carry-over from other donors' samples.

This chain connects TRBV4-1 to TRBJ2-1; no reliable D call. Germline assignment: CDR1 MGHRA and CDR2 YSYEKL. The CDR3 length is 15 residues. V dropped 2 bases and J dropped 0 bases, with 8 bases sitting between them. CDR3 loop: CASSQFGDSYNEQFF. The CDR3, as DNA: TGCGCCAGCAGCCAATTCGGCGACTCCTACAATGAGCAGTTCTTC.

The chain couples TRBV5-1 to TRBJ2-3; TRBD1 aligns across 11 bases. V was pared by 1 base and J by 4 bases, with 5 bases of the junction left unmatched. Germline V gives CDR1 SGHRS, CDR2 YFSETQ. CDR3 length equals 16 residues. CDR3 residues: CASSLSGQGAADTQYF. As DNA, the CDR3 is TGCGCCAGCAGCTTGTCCGGACAGGGGGCGGCAGATACGCAGTATTTT.

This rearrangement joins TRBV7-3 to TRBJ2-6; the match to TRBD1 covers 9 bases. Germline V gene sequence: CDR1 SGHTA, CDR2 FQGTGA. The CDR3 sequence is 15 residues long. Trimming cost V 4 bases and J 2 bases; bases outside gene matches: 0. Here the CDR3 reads CASSWTGAGANVLTF. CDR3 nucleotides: TGTGCCAGCAGCTGGACAGGGGCTGGGGCCAACGTCCTGACTTTC.

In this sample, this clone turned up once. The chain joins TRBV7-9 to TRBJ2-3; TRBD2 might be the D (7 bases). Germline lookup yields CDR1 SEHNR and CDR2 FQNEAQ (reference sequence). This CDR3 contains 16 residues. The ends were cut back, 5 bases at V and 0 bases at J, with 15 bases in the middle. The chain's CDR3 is CASSPWGGSSTDTQYF. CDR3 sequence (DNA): TGTGCCAGCAGCCCATGGGGGGGCTCTAGCACAGATACGCAGTATTTT.